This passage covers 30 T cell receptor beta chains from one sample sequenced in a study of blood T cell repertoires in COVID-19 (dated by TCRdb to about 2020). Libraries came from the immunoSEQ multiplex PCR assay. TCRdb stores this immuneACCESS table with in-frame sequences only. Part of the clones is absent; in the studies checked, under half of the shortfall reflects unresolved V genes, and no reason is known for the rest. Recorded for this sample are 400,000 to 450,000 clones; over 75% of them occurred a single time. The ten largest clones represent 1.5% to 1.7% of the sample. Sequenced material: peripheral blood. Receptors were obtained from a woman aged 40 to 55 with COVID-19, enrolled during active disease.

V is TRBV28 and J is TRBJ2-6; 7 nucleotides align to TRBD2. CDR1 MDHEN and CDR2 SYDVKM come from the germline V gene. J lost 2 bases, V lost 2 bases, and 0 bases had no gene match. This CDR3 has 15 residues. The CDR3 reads CASSLGGAGANVLTF. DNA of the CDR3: TGTGCCAGCAGTTTAGGGGGGGCTGGGGCCAACGTCCTGACTTTC. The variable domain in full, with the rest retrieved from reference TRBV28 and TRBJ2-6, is DVKVTQSSRYLVKRTGEKVFLECVQDMDHENMFWYRQDPGLGLRLIYFSYDVKMKEKGDIPEGYSVSREKKERFSLILESASTNQTSMYLCASSLGGAGANVLTFGAGSRLTVL.

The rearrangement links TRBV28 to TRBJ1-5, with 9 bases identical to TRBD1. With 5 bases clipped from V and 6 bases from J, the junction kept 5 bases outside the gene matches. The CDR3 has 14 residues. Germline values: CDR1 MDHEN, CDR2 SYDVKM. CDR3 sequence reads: CASSTDRGSQPQHF. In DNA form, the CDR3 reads TGTGCCAGCAGTACCGACAGGGGGAGTCAGCCCCAGCATTTT.

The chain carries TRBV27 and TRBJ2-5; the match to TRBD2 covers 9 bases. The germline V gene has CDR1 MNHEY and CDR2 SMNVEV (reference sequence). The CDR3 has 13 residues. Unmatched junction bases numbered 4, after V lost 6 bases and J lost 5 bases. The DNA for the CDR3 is TGTGCCAGCAGCTTTGGACTAGCGGAGACCCAGTACTTC. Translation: CASSFGLAETQYF.

The DNA of the CDR3 is TGCGCCAGCAGTGAGCCCAAGGGTAGCGGGGGATCCCAAGAGACCCAGTACTTC. Residues: CASSEPKGSGGSQETQYF. The chain carries TRBV10-2 and TRBJ2-5, with 9 bases that match TRBD2. Losses at the gene ends were 2 bases for V and 1 base for J; bases not matched to a gene: 11. Per the germline V gene, CDR1 is WSHSY and CDR2 is SAAADI. This CDR3 is 18 amino acids long.

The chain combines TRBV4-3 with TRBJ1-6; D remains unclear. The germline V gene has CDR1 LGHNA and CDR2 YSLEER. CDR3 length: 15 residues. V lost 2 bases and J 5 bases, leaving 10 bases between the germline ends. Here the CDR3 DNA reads TGCGCCAGCAGCCAACAACAGAGAAATAATTCACCCCTCCACTTT. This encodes CASSQQQRNNSPLHF.

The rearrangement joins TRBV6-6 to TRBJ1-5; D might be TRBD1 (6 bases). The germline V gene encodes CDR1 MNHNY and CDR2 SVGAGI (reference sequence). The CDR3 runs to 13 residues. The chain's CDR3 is CACTGWEYQPQHF. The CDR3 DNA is TGTGCTTGCACAGGGTGGGAGTATCAGCCCCAGCATTTT.

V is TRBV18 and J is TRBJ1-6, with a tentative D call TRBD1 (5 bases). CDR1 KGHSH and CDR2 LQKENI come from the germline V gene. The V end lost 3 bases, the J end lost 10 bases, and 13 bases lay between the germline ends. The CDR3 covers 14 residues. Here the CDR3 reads CASSPRDSGSPLHF. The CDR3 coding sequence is TGTGCCAGCTCACCTCGGGACTCTGGATCACCCCTCCACTTT.

CDR3 loop: CASCLVREAGELFF. The CDR3 DNA sequence: TGTGCCAGCTGCCTTGTCAGGGAGGCCGGGGAGCTGTTTTTT. This rearrangement joins TRBV2 to TRBJ2-2, with D possibly matching TRBD2 (6 bases). This CDR3 is 14 amino acids long. Deletions cut 8 bases from V and 6 bases from J, with 16 bases between. Germline V gene sequence: CDR1 SNHLY, CDR2 FYNNEI.

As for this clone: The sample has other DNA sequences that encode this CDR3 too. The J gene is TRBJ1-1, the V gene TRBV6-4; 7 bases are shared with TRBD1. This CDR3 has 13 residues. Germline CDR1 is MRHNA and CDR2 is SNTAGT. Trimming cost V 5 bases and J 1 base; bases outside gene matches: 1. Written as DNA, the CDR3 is TGTGCCAGCAGTCGACAGGGGAACACTGAAGCTTTCTTT. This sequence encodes CASSRQGNTEAFF.

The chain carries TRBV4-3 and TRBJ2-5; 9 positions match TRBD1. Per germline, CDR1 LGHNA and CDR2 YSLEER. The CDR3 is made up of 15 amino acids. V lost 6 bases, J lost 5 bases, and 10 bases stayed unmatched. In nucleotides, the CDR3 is TGCGCCAGCAGTTTCGCCCTGACAGGGGGGGAGACCCAGTACTTC. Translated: CASSFALTGGETQYF.

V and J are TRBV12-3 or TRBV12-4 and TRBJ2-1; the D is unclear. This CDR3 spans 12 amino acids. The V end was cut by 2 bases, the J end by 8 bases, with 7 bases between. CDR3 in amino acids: CASSLFRDEQFF. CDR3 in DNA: TGTGCCAGCAGTTTATTCCGGGATGAGCAGTTCTTC.

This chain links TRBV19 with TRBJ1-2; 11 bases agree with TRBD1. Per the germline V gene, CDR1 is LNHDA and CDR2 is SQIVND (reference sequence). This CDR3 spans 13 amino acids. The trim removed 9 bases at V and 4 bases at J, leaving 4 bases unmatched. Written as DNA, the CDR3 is TGTGCCAGCGGGACAGGGGGTGGCTATGGCTACACCTTC. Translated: CASGTGGGYGYTF.

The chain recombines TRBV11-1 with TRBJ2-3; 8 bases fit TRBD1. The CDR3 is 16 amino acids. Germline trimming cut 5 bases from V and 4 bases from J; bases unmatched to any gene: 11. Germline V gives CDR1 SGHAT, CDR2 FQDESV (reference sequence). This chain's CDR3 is CASSPPPGQGPDTQYF. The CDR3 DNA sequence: TGTGCCAGCAGCCCTCCCCCCGGACAGGGACCAGATACGCAGTATTTT.

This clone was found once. The CDR3 loop reads CASSRTGVDQPQHF. The DNA of the CDR3 is TGTGCCAGCAGCCGGACAGGGGTTGATCAGCCCCAGCATTTT. The chain links TRBV5-6 to TRBJ1-5; 9 bases align to TRBD1. The CDR3 spans 14 residues. Germline loops: CDR1 SGHDT, CDR2 YYEEEE. V shed 4 bases and J 5 bases; nucleotides not matched to a gene: 4.

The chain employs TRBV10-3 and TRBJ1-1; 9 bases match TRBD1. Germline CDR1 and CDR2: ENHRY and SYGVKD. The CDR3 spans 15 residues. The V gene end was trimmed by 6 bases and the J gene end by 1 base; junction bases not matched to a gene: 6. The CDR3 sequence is CAISRDRDTNTEAFF. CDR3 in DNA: TGTGCCATCAGCCGGGACAGGGATACGAACACTGAAGCTTTCTTT.

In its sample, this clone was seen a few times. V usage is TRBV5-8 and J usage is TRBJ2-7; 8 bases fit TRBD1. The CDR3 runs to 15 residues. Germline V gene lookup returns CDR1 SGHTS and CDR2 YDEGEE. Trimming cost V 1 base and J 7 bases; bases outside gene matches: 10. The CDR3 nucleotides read TGTGCCAGCAGCTTGAACAGGGGGGAGTTTCGGGAGCAGTACTTC. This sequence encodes CASSLNRGEFREQYF. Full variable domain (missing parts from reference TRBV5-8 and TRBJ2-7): EAGVTQSPTHLIKTRGQQATLRCSPISGHTSVYWYQQALGLGLQFLLWYDEGEERNRGNFPPRFSGRQFPNYSSELNVNALELEDSALYLCASSLNRGEFREQYFGPGTRLTVT.

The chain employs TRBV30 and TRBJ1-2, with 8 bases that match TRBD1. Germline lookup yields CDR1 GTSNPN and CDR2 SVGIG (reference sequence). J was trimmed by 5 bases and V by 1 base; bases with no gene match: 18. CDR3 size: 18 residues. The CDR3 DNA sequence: TGTGCCTGGAGTGGACTCCTCAACGATTGGGACAGGCAATATGGCTACACCTTC. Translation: CAWSGLLNDWDRQYGYTF.

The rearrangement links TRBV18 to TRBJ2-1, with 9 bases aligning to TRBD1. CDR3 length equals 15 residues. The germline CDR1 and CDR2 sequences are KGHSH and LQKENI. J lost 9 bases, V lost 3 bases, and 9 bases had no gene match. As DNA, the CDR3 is TGTGCCAGCTCACCGAGGGACAGGGCATTTTCTGAGCAGTTCTTC. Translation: CASSPRDRAFSEQFF.

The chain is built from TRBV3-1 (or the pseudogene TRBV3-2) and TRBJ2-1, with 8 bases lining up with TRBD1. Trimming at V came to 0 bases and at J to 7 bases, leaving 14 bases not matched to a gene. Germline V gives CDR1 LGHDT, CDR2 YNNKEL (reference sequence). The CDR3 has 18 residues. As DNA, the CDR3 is TGTGCCAGCAGCCAAGATATAGGACAGGGAGGATGGATGAATGAGCAGTTCTTC. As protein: CASSQDIGQGGWMNEQFF.

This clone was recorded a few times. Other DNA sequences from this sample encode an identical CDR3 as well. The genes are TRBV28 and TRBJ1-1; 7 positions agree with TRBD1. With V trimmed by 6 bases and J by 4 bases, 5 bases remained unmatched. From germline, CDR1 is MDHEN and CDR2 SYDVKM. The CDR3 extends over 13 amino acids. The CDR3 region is CASRRQGGTEAFF. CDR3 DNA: TGTGCCAGCAGACGACAGGGAGGCACTGAAGCTTTCTTT. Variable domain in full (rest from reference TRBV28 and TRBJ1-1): DVKVTQSSRYLVKRTGEKVFLECVQDMDHENMFWYRQDPGLGLRLIYFSYDVKMKEKGDIPEGYSVSREKKERFSLILESASTNQTSMYLCASRRQGGTEAFFGQGTRLTVV.

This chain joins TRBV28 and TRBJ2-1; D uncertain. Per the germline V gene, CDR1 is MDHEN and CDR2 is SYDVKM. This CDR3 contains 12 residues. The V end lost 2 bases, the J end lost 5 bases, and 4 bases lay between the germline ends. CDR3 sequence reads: CASSLLDNEQFF. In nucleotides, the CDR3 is TGTGCCAGCAGTTTACTAGACAATGAGCAGTTCTTC.

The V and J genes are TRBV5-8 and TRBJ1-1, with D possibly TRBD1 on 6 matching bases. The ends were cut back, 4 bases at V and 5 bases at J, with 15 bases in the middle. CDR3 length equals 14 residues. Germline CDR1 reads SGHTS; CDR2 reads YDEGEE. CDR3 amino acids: CASSPWTVGTEAFF. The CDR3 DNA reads TGTGCCAGCAGCCCATGGACAGTAGGAACTGAAGCTTTCTTT.

CDR3 coding DNA: TGTGCCTGGACTAGAGGACTAGCGGATGAGCAGTTCTTC. Its protein product is CAWTRGLADEQFF. The rearrangement uses TRBV30 and TRBJ2-1; TRBD2 matches 10 bases. This CDR3 spans 13 amino acids. The germline V gene has CDR1 GTSNPN and CDR2 SVGIG (reference sequence). The junction had 5 bases not matched to a gene; V was cut back by 4 bases and J by 8 bases.

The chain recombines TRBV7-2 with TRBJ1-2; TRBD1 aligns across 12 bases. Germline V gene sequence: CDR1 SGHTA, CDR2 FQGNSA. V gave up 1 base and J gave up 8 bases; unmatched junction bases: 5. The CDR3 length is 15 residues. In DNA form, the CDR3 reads TGTGCCAGCAGCTTAGGGGGGACAGGGGGCAGCGGCTACACCTTC. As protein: CASSLGGTGGSGYTF.

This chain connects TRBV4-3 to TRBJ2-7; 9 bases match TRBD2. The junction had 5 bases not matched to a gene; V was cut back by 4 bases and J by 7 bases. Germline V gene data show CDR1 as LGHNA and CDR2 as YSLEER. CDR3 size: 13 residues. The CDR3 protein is CASSLAGVSEQYF. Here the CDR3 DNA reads TGCGCCAGCAGCCTAGCGGGAGTATCAGAGCAGTACTTC.

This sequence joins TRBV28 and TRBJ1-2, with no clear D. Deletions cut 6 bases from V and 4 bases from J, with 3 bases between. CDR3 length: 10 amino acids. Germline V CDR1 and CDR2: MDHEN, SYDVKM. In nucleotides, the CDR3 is TGTGCCAGCAGGGCCTATGGCTACACCTTC. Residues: CASRAYGYTF.

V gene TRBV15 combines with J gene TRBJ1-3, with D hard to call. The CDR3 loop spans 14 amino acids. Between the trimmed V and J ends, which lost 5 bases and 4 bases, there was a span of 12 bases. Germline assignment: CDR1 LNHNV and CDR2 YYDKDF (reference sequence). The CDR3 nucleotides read TGTGCCACCAGCCCTAGTGCCTTCGGAAACACCATATATTTT. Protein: CATSPSAFGNTIYF.

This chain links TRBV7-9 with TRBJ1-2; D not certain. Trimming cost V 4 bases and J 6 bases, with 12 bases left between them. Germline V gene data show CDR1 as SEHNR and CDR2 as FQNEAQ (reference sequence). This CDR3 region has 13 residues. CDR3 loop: CASSWSAENGYTF. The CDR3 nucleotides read TGTGCCAGCAGCTGGTCTGCGGAAAATGGCTACACCTTC. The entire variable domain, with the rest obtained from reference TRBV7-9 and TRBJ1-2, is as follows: DTGVSQNPRHKITKRGQNVTFRCDPISEHNRLYWYRQTLGQGPEFLTYFQNEAQLEKSRLLSDRFSAERPKGSFSTLEIQRTEQGDSAMYLCASSWSAENGYTFGSGTRLTVV.

This CDR3 reads CASSFLRATQETQYF. DNA of the CDR3: TGTGCCAGCAGCTTCCTCCGAGCTACTCAAGAGACCCAGTACTTC. The chain carries TRBV5-8 and TRBJ2-5; D gene unclear. The CDR3 has 15 amino acids. The germline V gene encodes CDR1 SGHTS and CDR2 YDEGEE. V lost 2 bases and J lost 2, with 13 bases in between.

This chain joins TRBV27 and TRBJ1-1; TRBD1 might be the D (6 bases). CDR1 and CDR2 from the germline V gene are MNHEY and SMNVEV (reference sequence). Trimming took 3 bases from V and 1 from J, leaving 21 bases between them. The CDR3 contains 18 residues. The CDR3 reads CASSFRVRGGGENTEAFF. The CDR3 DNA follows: TGTGCCAGCAGTTTTCGGGTCAGGGGCGGAGGTGAGAACACTGAAGCTTTCTTT.